The present entry profiles one TCR beta chain with its context. Its antigen remains unidentified. The sample comes from a study of cytomegalovirus exposure and HLA in healthy donors. Study summary: Unique TCRs from HLA-typed donors, 65 million to 85 million of them, were held in an early data release. Study results and caveats: Trimming of TCR beta V- and J-genes showed a link, identified in a later analysis, to a missense DCLRE1C variant. A later analysis showed HLA-associated TCR beta chains outstripping equally common others in clonal expansion.

With V trimmed by 0 bases and J by 0 bases, 7 bases remained unmatched. The CDR3 has 17 amino acids. Germline V CDR1 and CDR2: MGHRA, YSYEKL. Researchers ran the PCR with 60 Vbeta and 13 Jbeta primers. Assay: immunoSEQ multiplex PCR; the TCRdb copy retains only in-frame clones and omits some. The table has approximately 160,000 clones, 75% to 90% seen once. The chain employs TRBV4-1 and TRBJ2-5, with TRBD1 matching over 7 bases. The source of this sequence is a woman aged 45-60 years in good health and CMV-seropositive. Specimen: PBMCs. CDR3 nucleotide sequence: TGCGCCAGCAGCCAAGATCGGGGCAGGGGGTACCAAGAGACCCAGTACTTC. This codes for CASSQDRGRGYQETQYF.